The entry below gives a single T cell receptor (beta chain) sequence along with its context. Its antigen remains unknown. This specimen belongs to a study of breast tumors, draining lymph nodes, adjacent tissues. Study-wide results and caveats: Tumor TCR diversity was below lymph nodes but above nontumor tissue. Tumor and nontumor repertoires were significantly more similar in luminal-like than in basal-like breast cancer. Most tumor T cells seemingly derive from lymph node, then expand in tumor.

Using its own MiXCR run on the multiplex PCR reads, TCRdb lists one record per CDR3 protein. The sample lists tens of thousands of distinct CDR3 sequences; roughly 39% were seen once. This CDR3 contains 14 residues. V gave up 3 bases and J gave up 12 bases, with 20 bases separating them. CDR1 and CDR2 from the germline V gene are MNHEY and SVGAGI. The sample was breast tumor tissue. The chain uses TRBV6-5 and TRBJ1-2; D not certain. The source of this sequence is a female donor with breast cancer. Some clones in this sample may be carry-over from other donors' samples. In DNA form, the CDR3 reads TGTGCCAGCAGTTATGAGGGCCCTGACTCTGGAAACACCTTC. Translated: CASSYEGPDSGNTF.